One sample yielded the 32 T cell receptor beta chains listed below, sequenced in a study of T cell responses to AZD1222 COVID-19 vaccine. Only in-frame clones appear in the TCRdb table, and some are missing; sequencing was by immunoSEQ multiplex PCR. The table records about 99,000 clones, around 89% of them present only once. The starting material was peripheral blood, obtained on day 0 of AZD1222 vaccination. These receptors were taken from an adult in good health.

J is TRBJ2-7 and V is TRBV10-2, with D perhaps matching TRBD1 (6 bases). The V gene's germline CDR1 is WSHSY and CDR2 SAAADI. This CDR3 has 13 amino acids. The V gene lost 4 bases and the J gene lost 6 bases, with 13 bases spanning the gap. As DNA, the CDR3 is TGCGCCAGCAGTGGTCAGGGGAGTGGCGAGCAGTACTTC. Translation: CASSGQGSGEQYF.

The CDR3 is CASSLAQGGTEAFF. DNA for the CDR3: TGTGCCAGCAGTCTAGCACAGGGGGGTACTGAAGCTTTCTTT. The genes are TRBV6-5 and TRBJ1-1; 8 nucleotides agree with TRBD1. With 5 bases clipped from V and 5 bases from J, the junction kept 7 bases outside the gene matches. CDR1 is MNHEY and CDR2 is SVGAGI in the germline V gene. CDR3 size: 14 residues.

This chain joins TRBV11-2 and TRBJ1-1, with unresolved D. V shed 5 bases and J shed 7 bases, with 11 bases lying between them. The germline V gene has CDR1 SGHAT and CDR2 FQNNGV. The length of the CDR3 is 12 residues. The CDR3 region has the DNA TGTGCCAGCAGCACACGGAGAGGTGAAGCTTTCTTT. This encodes CASSTRRGEAFF.

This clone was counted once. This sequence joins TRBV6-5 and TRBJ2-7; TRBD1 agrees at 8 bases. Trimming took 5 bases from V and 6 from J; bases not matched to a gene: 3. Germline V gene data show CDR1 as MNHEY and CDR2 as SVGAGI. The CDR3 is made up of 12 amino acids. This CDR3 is CASSPTGVEQYF. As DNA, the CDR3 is TGTGCCAGCAGTCCGACAGGGGTCGAGCAGTACTTC.

CDR3 protein: CASGRWLDTEAFF. The CDR3 region has the DNA TGTGCTAGTGGCCGGTGGCTCGACACTGAAGCTTTCTTT. The chain uses TRBV12-5 and TRBJ1-1; D remains unclear. There are 13 residues in the CDR3. In germline, CDR1 is LGHNT, CDR2 FRNRAP. Trimming cost V 6 bases and J 3 bases, with 11 bases left between them.

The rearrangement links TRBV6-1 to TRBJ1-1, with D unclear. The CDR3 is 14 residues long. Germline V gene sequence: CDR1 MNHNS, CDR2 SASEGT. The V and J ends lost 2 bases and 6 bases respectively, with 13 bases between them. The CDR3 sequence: CASSEIPTVSEAFF. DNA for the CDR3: TGTGCCAGCAGTGAAATTCCGACCGTATCTGAAGCTTTCTTT.

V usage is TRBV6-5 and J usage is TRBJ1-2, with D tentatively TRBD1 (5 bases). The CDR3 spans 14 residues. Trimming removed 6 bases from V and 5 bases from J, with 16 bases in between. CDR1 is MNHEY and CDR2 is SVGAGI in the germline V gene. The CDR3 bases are TGTGCCAGCAGAAACCCGGGACCGCTTTATGGCTACACCTTC. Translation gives CASRNPGPLYGYTF.

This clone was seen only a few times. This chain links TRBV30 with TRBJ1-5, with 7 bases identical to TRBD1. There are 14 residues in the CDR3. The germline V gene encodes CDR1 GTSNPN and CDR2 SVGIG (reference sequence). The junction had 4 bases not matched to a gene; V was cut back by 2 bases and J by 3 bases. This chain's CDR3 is CAWSIQGTNQPQHF. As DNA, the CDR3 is TGTGCCTGGAGTATACAGGGGACCAATCAGCCCCAGCATTTT.

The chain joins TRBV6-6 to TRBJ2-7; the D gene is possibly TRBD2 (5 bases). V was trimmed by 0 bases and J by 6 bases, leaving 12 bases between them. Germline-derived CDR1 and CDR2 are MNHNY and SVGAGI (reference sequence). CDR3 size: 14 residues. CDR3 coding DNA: TGTGCCAGCAGTTACTCGGACCGACGGGGCGAGCAGTACTTC. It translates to CASSYSDRRGEQYF.

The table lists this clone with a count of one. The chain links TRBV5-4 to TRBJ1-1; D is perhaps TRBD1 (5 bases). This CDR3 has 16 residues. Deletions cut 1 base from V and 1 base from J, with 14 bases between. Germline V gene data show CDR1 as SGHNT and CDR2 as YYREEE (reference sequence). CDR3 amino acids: CASSLFFGGKNTEAFF. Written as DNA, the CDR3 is TGTGCCAGCAGCTTGTTCTTCGGGGGGAAGAACACTGAAGCTTTCTTT.

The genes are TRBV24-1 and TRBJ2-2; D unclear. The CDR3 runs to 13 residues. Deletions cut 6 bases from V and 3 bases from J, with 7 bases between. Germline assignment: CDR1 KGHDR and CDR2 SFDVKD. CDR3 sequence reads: CATSNRYTGELFF. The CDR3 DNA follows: TGTGCCACCAGTAATCGGTACACCGGGGAGCTGTTTTTT.

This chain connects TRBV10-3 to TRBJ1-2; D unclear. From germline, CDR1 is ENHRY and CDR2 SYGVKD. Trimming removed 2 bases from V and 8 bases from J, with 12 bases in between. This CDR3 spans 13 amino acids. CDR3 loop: CAISERKGPGYTF. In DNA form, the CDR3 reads TGTGCCATCAGTGAGCGTAAAGGGCCAGGCTACACCTTC.

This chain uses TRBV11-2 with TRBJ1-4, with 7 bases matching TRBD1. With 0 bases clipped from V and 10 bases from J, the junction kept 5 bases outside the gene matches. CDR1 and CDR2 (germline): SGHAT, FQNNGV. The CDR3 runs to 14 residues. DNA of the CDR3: TGTGCCAGCAGCTTAGAATATAGACAGGGAAAACTGTTTTTT. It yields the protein CASSLEYRQGKLFF. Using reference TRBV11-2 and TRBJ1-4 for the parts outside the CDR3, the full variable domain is EAGVAQSPRYKIIEKRQSVAFWCNPISGHATLYWYQQILGQGPKLLIQFQNNGVVDDSQLPKDRFSAERLKGVDSTLKIQPAKLEDSAVYLCASSLEYRQGKLFFGSGTQLSVL.

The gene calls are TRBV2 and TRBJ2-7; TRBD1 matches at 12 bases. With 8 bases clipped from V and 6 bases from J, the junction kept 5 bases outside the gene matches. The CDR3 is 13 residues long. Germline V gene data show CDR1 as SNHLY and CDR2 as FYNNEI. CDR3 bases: TGTGCCAGCGCCCGGGACAGGGGGCCCGAGCAGTACTTC. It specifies CASARDRGPEQYF.

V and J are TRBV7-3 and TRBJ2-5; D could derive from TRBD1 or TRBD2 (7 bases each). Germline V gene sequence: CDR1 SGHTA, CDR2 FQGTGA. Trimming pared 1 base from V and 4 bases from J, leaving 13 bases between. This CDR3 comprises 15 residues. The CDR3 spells CASSLIRGDRETQYF. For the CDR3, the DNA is TGTGCCAGCAGCTTAATTCGGGGGGACAGAGAGACCCAGTACTTC.

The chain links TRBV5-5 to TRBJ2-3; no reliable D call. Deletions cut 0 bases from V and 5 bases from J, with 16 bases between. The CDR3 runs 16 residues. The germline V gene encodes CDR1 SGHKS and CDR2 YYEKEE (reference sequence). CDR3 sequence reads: CASSLGWGNRVDTQYF. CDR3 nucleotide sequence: TGTGCCAGCAGCTTGGGTTGGGGAAACCGGGTAGATACGCAGTATTTT.

The DNA for the CDR3 is TGTGCCAGTGGCCTTGGGGAGACCCAGTACTTC. It encodes CASGLGETQYF. The gene calls are TRBV19 and TRBJ2-5; D is undetermined. Germline CDR1 is LNHDA and CDR2 is SQIVND (reference sequence). V lost 8 bases and J 5 bases, leaving 9 bases between the germline ends. This CDR3 region has 11 residues.

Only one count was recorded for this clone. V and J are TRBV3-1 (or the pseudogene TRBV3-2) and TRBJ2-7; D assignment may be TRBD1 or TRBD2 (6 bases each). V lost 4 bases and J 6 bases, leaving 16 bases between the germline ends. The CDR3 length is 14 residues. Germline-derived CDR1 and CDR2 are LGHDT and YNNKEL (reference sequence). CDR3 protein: CASSPSDGGREQYF. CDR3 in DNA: TGTGCCAGCAGCCCATCTGATGGGGGGCGCGAGCAGTACTTC.

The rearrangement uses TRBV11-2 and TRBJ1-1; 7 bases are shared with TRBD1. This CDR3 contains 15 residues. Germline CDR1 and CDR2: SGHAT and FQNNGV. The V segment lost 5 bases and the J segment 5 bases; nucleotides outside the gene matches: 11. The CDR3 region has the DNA TGTGCCAGCAGCCTAAGAGACAGGGCCCGAACTGAAGCTTTCTTT. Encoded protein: CASSLRDRARTEAFF.

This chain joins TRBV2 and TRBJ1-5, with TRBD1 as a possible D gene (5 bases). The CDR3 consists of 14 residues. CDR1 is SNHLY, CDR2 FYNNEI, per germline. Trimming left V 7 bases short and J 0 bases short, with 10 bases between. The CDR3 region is CASKTGGSNQPQHF. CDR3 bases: TGTGCCAGCAAAACCGGGGGTAGCAATCAGCCCCAGCATTTT.

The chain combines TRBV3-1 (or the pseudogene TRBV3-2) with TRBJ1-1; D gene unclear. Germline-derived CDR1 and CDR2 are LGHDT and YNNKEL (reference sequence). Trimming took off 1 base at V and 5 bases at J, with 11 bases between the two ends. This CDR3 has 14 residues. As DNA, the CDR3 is TGTGCCAGCAGCCAAGGTTTCTTGCAGACTGAAGCTTTCTTT. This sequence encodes CASSQGFLQTEAFF.

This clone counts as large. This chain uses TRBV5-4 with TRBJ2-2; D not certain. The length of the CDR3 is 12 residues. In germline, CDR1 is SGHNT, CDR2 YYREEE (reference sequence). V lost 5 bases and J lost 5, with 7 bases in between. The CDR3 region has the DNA TGTGCCAGCAGGCAAGATACCGGGGAGCTGTTTTTT. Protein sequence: CASRQDTGELFF.

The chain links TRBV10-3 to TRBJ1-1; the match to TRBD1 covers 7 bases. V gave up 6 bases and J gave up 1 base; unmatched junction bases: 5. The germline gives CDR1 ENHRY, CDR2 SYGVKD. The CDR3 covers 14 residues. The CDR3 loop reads CAISGQEKNTEAFF. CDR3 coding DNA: TGTGCCATCAGCGGACAGGAGAAGAACACTGAAGCTTTCTTT.

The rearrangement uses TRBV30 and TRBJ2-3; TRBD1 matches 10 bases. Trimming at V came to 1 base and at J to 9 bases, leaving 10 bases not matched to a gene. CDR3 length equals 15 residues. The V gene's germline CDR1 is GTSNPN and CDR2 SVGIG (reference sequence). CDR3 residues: CAWSGPGTGEETQYF. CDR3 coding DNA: TGTGCCTGGAGTGGTCCCGGGACAGGGGAGGAAACGCAGTATTTT.

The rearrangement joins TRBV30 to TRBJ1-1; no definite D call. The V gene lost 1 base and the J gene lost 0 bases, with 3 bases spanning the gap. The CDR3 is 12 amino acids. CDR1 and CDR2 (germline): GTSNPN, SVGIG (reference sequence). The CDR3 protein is CAWSEVNTEAFF. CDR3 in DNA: TGTGCCTGGAGTGAGGTGAACACTGAAGCTTTCTTT.

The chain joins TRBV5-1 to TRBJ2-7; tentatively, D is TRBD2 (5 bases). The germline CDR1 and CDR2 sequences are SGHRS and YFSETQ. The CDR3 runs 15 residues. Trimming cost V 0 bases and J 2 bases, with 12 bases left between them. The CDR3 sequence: CASSLGLAKTYEQYF. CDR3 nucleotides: TGCGCCAGCAGCTTGGGGCTAGCCAAGACCTACGAGCAGTACTTC.

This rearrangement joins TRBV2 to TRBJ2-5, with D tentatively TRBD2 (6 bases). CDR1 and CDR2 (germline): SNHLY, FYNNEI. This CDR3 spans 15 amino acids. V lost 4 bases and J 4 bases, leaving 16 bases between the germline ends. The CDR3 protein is CASSGIVGRGETQYF. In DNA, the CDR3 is TGTGCCAGCAGTGGTATAGTGGGGCGGGGAGAGACCCAGTACTTC.

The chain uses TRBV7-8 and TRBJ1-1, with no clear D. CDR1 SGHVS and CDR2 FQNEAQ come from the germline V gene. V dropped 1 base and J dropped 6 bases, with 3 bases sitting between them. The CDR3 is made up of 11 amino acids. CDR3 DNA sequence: TGTGCCAGCAGCTTAGGATCTGAAGCTTTCTTT. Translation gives CASSLGSEAFF.

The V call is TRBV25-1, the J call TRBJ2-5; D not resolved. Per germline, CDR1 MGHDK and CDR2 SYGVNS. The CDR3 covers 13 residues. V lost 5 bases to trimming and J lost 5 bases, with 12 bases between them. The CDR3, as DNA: TGTGCCAGCAGTCCCTTTTCTGGTGAGACCCAGTACTTC. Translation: CASSPFSGETQYF.

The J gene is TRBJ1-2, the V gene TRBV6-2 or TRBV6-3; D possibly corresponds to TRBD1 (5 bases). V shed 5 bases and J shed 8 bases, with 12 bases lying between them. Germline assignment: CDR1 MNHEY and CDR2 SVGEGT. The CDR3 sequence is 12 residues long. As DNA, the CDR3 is TGTGCCAGCAGTCTGCAGGGTGGCGGCTACACCTTC. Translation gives CASSLQGGGYTF.

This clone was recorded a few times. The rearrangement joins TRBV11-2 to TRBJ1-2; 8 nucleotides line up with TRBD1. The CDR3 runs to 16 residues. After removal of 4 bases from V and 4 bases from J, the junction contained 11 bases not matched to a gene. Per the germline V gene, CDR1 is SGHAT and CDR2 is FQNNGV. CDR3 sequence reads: CASSSATGTGIYGYTF. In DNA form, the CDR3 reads TGTGCCAGCAGCTCAGCCACCGGGACAGGAATCTATGGCTACACCTTC.

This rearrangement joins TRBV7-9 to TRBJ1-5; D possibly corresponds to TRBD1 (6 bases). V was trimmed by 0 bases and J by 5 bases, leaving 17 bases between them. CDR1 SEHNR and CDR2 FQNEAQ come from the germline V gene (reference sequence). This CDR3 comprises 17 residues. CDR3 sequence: CASSLAGRGERYQPQHF. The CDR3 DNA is TGTGCCAGCAGCTTAGCCGGGAGGGGGGAACGTTATCAGCCCCAGCATTTT.